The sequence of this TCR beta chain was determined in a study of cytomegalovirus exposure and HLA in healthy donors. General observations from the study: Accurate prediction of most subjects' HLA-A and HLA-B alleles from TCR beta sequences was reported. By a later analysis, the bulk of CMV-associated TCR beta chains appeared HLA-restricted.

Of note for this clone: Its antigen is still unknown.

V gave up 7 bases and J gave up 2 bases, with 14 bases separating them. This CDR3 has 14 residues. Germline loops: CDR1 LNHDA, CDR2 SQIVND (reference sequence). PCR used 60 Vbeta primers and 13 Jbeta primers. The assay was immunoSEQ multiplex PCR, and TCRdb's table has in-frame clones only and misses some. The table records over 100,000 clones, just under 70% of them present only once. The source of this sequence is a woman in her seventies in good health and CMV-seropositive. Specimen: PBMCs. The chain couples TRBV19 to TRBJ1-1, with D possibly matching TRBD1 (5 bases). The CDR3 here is CASIRGGLNTEAFF. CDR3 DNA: TGTGCCAGTATAAGGGGCGGTTTAAACACTGAAGCTTTCTTT.